The rows below give T cell receptor beta chains drawn from one sample of a study of memory CD4+ T cells and cytomegalovirus serostatus. TCRdb's table, derived via immunoSEQ multiplex PCR, lists solely in-frame clones and lacks some. The table records 50,000 to 60,000 clones, 60% to 85% of them present only once. Material for sequencing was memory CD4+ T cells from blood. Receptor source: an adult in good health and CMV-seropositive. The CDR3 runs from the conserved cysteine through the conserved F or W. The order of the fields is D gene, clone size, V gene, J gene, CDR3 DNA, CDR3 protein. A D gene is named only where the DNA matches it firmly. Only some rows state a clone size, as once, few, many or a class for expanded clones.

d_call: TRBD1
clone_size: -
v_call: TRBV10-2
j_call: TRBJ2-3
cdr3_nt: TGCGCCAGCAAGTCAGGGGGCAGCGATACGCAGTATTTT
cdr3_aa: CASKSGGSDTQYF

d_call: -
clone_size: few
v_call: TRBV30
j_call: TRBJ1-6
cdr3_nt: TGTGCCTGGAGTGTTCAGGGGTGGAATTCACCCCTCCACTTT
cdr3_aa: CAWSVQGWNSPLHF

d_call: -
clone_size: few
v_call: TRBV18
j_call: TRBJ1-1
cdr3_nt: TGTGCCAGCTCACCCGGGGACACGGTGGGATTGGCTTTCTTT
cdr3_aa: CASSPGDTVGLAFF

d_call: -
clone_size: -
v_call: TRBV2
j_call: TRBJ1-2
cdr3_nt: TGTGCCAGTACTCGCACGGACTATGGCTACACCTTC
cdr3_aa: CASTRTDYGYTF

d_call: -
clone_size: -
v_call: TRBV28
j_call: TRBJ2-7
cdr3_nt: TGTGCCAGCAGTTTAAAGGGGTTCCCCTACGAGCAGTACTTC
cdr3_aa: CASSLKGFPYEQYF

d_call: -
clone_size: -
v_call: TRBV5-6
j_call: TRBJ1-3
cdr3_nt: TGTGCCAGCAGCTCACCATCAGGAAACACCATATATTTT
cdr3_aa: CASSSPSGNTIYF

d_call: -
clone_size: once
v_call: TRBV2
j_call: TRBJ1-5
cdr3_nt: TGTGCCAGCAAATCAGGGAGTAGCAATCAGCCCCAGCATTTT
cdr3_aa: CASKSGSSNQPQHF

d_call: -
clone_size: -
v_call: TRBV2
j_call: TRBJ2-1
cdr3_nt: TGTGCCAGCAGTGACATGGGAACCTCGGCCAATGAGCAGTTCTTC
cdr3_aa: CASSDMGTSANEQFF

d_call: -
clone_size: -
v_call: TRBV21-1
j_call: TRBJ2-7
cdr3_nt: TGTGCCAGCCTTTCAGGCCACGAGCAGTACTTC
cdr3_aa: CASLSGHEQYF

d_call: -
clone_size: -
v_call: TRBV5-1
j_call: TRBJ1-2
cdr3_nt: TGCGCCAGCAGCGAGACAGCTCCCTATGGCTACACCTTC
cdr3_aa: CASSETAPYGYTF

d_call: -
clone_size: few
v_call: TRBV29-1
j_call: TRBJ1-1
cdr3_nt: TGCAGCGTTGAGAGTGGGGGTGGGGCTGAAGCTTTCTTT
cdr3_aa: CSVESGGGAEAFF

d_call: TRBD2
clone_size: -
v_call: TRBV27
j_call: TRBJ2-7
cdr3_nt: TGTGCCAGCAGTCACGCTGGGACTAGCGGAACCTACGAGCAGTACTTC
cdr3_aa: CASSHAGTSGTYEQYF

d_call: -
clone_size: -
v_call: TRBV11-2
j_call: TRBJ2-6
cdr3_nt: TGTGCCAGCAGCTCCTTTGGGGGTGGGCCCTCCACTGGGGCCAACGTCCTGACTTTC
cdr3_aa: CASSSFGGGPSTGANVLTF

d_call: -
clone_size: -
v_call: TRBV10-2
j_call: TRBJ2-7
cdr3_nt: TGCGCCAGCAGTGAGAAGGGGCCCCCTACGTACTTC
cdr3_aa: CASSEKGPPTYF

d_call: -
clone_size: -
v_call: TRBV6-5
j_call: TRBJ2-2
cdr3_nt: TGTGCCAGCACTTCAGGGAGGGGGCGCGGCGGGGAGCTGTTTTTT
cdr3_aa: CASTSGRGRGGELFF

d_call: -
clone_size: -
v_call: TRBV11-2
j_call: TRBJ2-7
cdr3_nt: TGTGCCAGCAGCTTAGGGACATTCTCGGGCTACGAGCAGTACTTC
cdr3_aa: CASSLGTFSGYEQYF

d_call: -
clone_size: once
v_call: TRBV20-1
j_call: TRBJ2-1
cdr3_nt: TGCAGTGCCAGACCCCACAATGAGCAGTTCTTC
cdr3_aa: CSARPHNEQFF

d_call: -
clone_size: -
v_call: TRBV14
j_call: TRBJ2-6
cdr3_nt: TGTGCCAGCAGCCATTACAGGGTAGCTGGGGCCAACGTCCTGACTTTC
cdr3_aa: CASSHYRVAGANVLTF

d_call: TRBD2
clone_size: -
v_call: TRBV2
j_call: TRBJ2-5
cdr3_nt: TGTGCCAGCAGTAAACTAGCGGGGACAAAAGAGACCCAGTACTTC
cdr3_aa: CASSKLAGTKETQYF

d_call: -
clone_size: -
v_call: TRBV11-2
j_call: TRBJ2-3
cdr3_nt: TGTGCCAGCAGAAACCTCCGGGGGGCTGGCACAGATACGCAGTATTTT
cdr3_aa: CASRNLRGAGTDTQYF

d_call: -
clone_size: -
v_call: TRBV9
j_call: TRBJ2-5
cdr3_nt: TGTGCCAGCAGCGCATCCGGGACGTCAGAGACCCAGTACTTC
cdr3_aa: CASSASGTSETQYF

d_call: -
clone_size: -
v_call: TRBV18
j_call: TRBJ2-5
cdr3_nt: TGTGCCAGCTCACCTGAGATGAGACAGCAAGAGACCCAGTACTTC
cdr3_aa: CASSPEMRQQETQYF

d_call: -
clone_size: -
v_call: TRBV7-2
j_call: TRBJ2-5
cdr3_nt: TGTGCCAGCAGCCGCGGGACTCGAGAGACCCAGTACTTC
cdr3_aa: CASSRGTRETQYF

d_call: -
clone_size: -
v_call: TRBV5-4
j_call: TRBJ1-2
cdr3_nt: TGTGCCAGCAGCCCTGACTCCAGGGCTACTAACTATGGCTACACCTTC
cdr3_aa: CASSPDSRATNYGYTF

d_call: TRBD1
clone_size: -
v_call: TRBV29-1
j_call: TRBJ2-1
cdr3_nt: TGCAGCGCCATCTCCCCGCAGGGGGCCGGTGAGCAGTTCTTC
cdr3_aa: CSAISPQGAGEQFF

d_call: TRBD1
clone_size: -
v_call: TRBV5-1
j_call: TRBJ1-1
cdr3_nt: TGCGCCAGCAGCTTGAAGCCCAACAGGGGGGAGGCTGAAGCTTTCTTT
cdr3_aa: CASSLKPNRGEAEAFF

d_call: -
clone_size: -
v_call: TRBV6-1
j_call: TRBJ1-2
cdr3_nt: TGTGCCAGCAGTGAAAGACGGAACTATGGCTACACCTTC
cdr3_aa: CASSERRNYGYTF